Following are 25 T cell receptor beta chains from one sample sequenced in a study of blood T cell repertoires in COVID-19. Sequenced by immunoSEQ multiplex PCR; TCRdb stores in-frame clones only, minus some. The table shows approximately 60,000 clones, with roughly 78% occurring only once. The sample was peripheral blood. Receptors originate from an elderly woman with acute or convalescent COVID-19.

V usage is TRBV5-5 and J usage is TRBJ2-1; 13 bases match TRBD2. CDR3 length: 15 amino acids. V lost 3 bases, J lost 10 bases, and 7 bases stayed unmatched. Germline CDR1 is SGHKS and CDR2 is YYEKEE (reference sequence). CDR3 DNA: TGTGCCAGCAGCTCCCAACTAGCGGGAGGGCGCGAGCAGTTCTTC. This codes for CASSSQLAGGREQFF.

This clone was found many times. The chain links TRBV4-1 to TRBJ1-6; 9 bases fit TRBD1. The V gene end was trimmed by 3 bases and the J gene end by 9 bases; junction bases not matched to a gene: 21. The CDR3 sequence is 20 residues long. From germline, CDR1 is MGHRA and CDR2 YSYEKL. The CDR3 nucleotides read TGCGCCAGCAGCCACCCACGCTTAGGAGCACCGGGACAGGGTTTTTCACCCCTCCACTTT. It encodes CASSHPRLGAPGQGFSPLHF.

CDR3 region: CASSEEGSSYNEQFF. The CDR3 DNA is TGTGCCAGCAGTGAGGAGGGTAGTTCCTACAATGAGCAGTTCTTC. The chain links TRBV2 to TRBJ2-1, with a tentative D call TRBD2 (6 bases). CDR1 is SNHLY, CDR2 FYNNEI, per germline. V gave up 3 bases and J gave up 1 base, with 10 bases separating them. The CDR3 loop spans 15 amino acids.

The V call is TRBV14, the J call TRBJ1-1, with D maybe TRBD1 (5 bases). Germline-derived CDR1 and CDR2 are SGHDN and FVKESK. The V gene lost 0 bases and the J gene lost 4 bases, with 12 bases spanning the gap. CDR3 size: 15 residues. The CDR3 loop is CASSQDPGRVTEAFF. Here the CDR3 DNA reads TGTGCCAGCAGCCAAGATCCAGGGAGGGTCACTGAAGCTTTCTTT.

This chain uses TRBV5-1 with TRBJ2-7; TRBD2 matches 8 bases. In germline, CDR1 is SGHRS, CDR2 YFSETQ. This CDR3 is 15 amino acids long. After removal of 0 bases from V and 4 bases from J, the junction contained 6 bases not matched to a gene. The CDR3 here is CASSLDSGGRYEQYF. The CDR3 DNA follows: TGCGCCAGCAGCTTGGACAGCGGGGGTCGTTACGAGCAGTACTTC. The full variable domain, its missing parts supplied by reference TRBV5-1 and TRBJ2-7, is KAGVTQTPRYLIKTRGQQVTLSCSPISGHRSVSWYQQTPGQGLQFLFEYFSETQRNKGNFPGRFSGRQFSNSRSEMNVSTLELGDSALYLCASSLDSGGRYEQYFGPGTRLTVT.

This clone was counted once. V usage is TRBV4-2 and J usage is TRBJ2-2, with 7 bases fitting TRBD1. This CDR3 has 16 amino acids. J lost 1 base, V lost 4 bases, and 6 bases had no gene match. Germline CDR1 LGHNA, CDR2 YNFKEQ. The CDR3 here is CASSPTGTENTGELFF. The CDR3 DNA reads TGTGCCAGCAGCCCGACTGGGACAGAGAACACCGGGGAGCTGTTTTTT.

V and J are TRBV5-1 and TRBJ2-3; 10 bases map to TRBD2. The CDR3 sequence is 17 residues long. Looked up from germline, CDR1 is SGHRS and CDR2 is YFSETQ. The junction had 10 bases not matched to a gene; V was cut back by 0 bases and J by 6 bases. The CDR3: CASSLVTSGGVLDTQYF. The CDR3 DNA reads TGCGCCAGCAGCTTGGTTACGAGCGGGGGGGTTCTTGATACGCAGTATTTT.

The CDR3 DNA reads as TGCAGCGCTCCCTCAACGCGGGCTGCAGATACGCAGTATTTT. Translation gives CSAPSTRAADTQYF. The rearrangement joins TRBV29-1 to TRBJ2-3, with D perhaps TRBD2 (5 bases). The V and J ends lost 7 bases and 4 bases respectively, with 18 bases between them. Germline V gene sequence: CDR1 SQVTM, CDR2 ANQGSEA. CDR3 size: 14 residues.

The chain employs TRBV10-1 and TRBJ2-1; 8 nucleotides line up with TRBD1. CDR1 WNHNN and CDR2 SYGVQD come from the germline V gene (reference sequence). The V segment lost 5 bases and the J segment 7 bases; nucleotides outside the gene matches: 10. The CDR3 has 15 amino acids. The CDR3 DNA follows: TGCGCCAGCAGTCTACCCGGGACAGGAATGAATGAGCAGTTCTTC. This codes for CASSLPGTGMNEQFF.

The J gene is TRBJ1-2, the V gene TRBV28; TRBD1 agrees at 9 bases. Germline CDR1 and CDR2: MDHEN and SYDVKM. Losses at the gene ends were 5 bases for V and 8 bases for J; bases not matched to a gene: 3. CDR3 length: 12 residues. The CDR3 reads CASSRQGEGYTF. The DNA for the CDR3 is TGTGCCAGCAGTAGACAGGGGGAAGGCTACACCTTC.

The rearrangement links TRBV13 to TRBJ1-4; 10 bases agree with TRBD1. The trim removed 5 bases at V and 6 bases at J, leaving 6 bases unmatched. The CDR3 length is 15 residues. Germline values: CDR1 PRHDT, CDR2 FYEKMQ (reference sequence). In nucleotides, the CDR3 is TGTGCCAGCAGCATACGGACAGGGGGAGATGAAAAACTGTTTTTT. As protein: CASSIRTGGDEKLFF.

This CDR3 is CASSSPGREQFF. CDR3 nucleotides: TGTGCCAGCAGCTCCCCAGGGAGGGAGCAGTTCTTC. The chain has TRBV7-2 and TRBJ2-1, with D maybe TRBD2 (6 bases). The CDR3 spans 12 residues. Trimming took off 4 bases at V and 10 bases at J, with 11 bases between the two ends. Per the germline V gene, CDR1 is SGHTA and CDR2 is FQGNSA.

V and J are TRBV7-6 and TRBJ1-3; tentatively, D is TRBD1 (6 bases). The germline V gene has CDR1 SGHVS and CDR2 FNYEAQ. CDR3 size: 16 residues. The ends were cut back, 1 base at V and 0 bases at J, with 10 bases in the middle. CDR3 DNA: TGTGCCAGCAGCTTAGACGGGACATTCTCTGGAAACACCATATATTTT. It specifies CASSLDGTFSGNTIYF.

The chain joins TRBV7-9 to TRBJ2-5; TRBD1 aligns across 7 bases. CDR1 is SEHNR and CDR2 is FQNEAQ in the germline V gene (reference sequence). V trimming: 7 bases; J trimming: 4 bases; junction bases outside the gene matches: 9. The CDR3 sequence is 14 residues long. The CDR3 is CASTPGTAAETQYF. The CDR3 nucleotides read TGTGCCAGCACCCCCGGGACAGCCGCAGAGACCCAGTACTTC.

The V gene is TRBV11-2, the J gene TRBJ2-5; TRBD1 agrees at 12 bases. The CDR3 length is 16 residues. Germline CDR1 reads SGHAT; CDR2 reads FQNNGV. The ends lost 5 bases at V and 10 bases at J; junction bases unmatched: 14. The CDR3 coding sequence is TGTGCCAGCAGCCGAGCCGGGACAGGGGGCGCAGGTGGCCAGTACTTC. Amino acids: CASSRAGTGGAGGQYF.

This chain joins TRBV5-1 and TRBJ1-1, with 7 nucleotides matching TRBD1. This CDR3 has 14 amino acids. Germline-derived CDR1 and CDR2 are SGHRS and YFSETQ. V was pared by 2 bases and J by 4 bases, with 5 bases of the junction left unmatched. The CDR3 DNA is TGCGCCAGCAGCTTCATTGACAGGGCCACTGAAGCTTTCTTT. Protein: CASSFIDRATEAFF.

CDR3 nucleotide sequence: TGCGCCAGCAGCAACGACACCGGTGTTATTGAAAAACTGTTTTTT. Translated: CASSNDTGVIEKLFF. The genes are TRBV5-1 and TRBJ1-4; D call uncertain. Trimming pared 4 bases from V and 7 bases from J, leaving 17 bases between. The CDR3 has 15 amino acids. Germline values: CDR1 SGHRS, CDR2 YFSETQ. Drawing the rest from reference TRBV5-1 and TRBJ1-4, the complete variable domain is KAGVTQTPRYLIKTRGQQVTLSCSPISGHRSVSWYQQTPGQGLQFLFEYFSETQRNKGNFPGRFSGRQFSNSRSEMNVSTLELGDSALYLCASSNDTGVIEKLFFGSGTQLSVL.

In this sample, this clone turned up a few times. The rearrangement joins TRBV28 to TRBJ2-3, with TRBD2 matching over 10 bases. The CDR3 contains 24 residues. The V segment lost 3 bases and the J segment 1 base; nucleotides outside the gene matches: 28. In germline, CDR1 is MDHEN, CDR2 SYDVKM. The CDR3 reads CASSFPFHGWLGLAGVEGTDTQYF. CDR3 DNA sequence: TGTGCCAGCAGTTTCCCCTTCCACGGATGGTTAGGGCTAGCGGGAGTCGAAGGCACAGATACGCAGTATTTT.

J is TRBJ1-2 and V is TRBV12-3 or TRBV12-4, with 9 bases aligning to TRBD1. This CDR3 contains 12 residues. V lost 5 bases and J lost 7; bases outside the gene matches: 2. The CDR3 sequence: CASSPDRGGYTF. Here the CDR3 DNA reads TGTGCCAGCAGTCCGGACAGGGGTGGCTACACCTTC.

DNA for the CDR3: TGTGCCAGCAGTAGACAGGCGGCGACCCCAGAGACCCAGTACTTC. Protein sequence: CASSRQAATPETQYF. The V and J genes are TRBV2 and TRBJ2-5; TRBD1 might be the D (6 bases). Trimming stripped 5 bases from V and 4 bases from J, with 17 bases between. The germline V gene encodes CDR1 SNHLY and CDR2 FYNNEI. The CDR3 covers 15 residues.

V is TRBV30 and J is TRBJ2-1, with 8 positions matching TRBD2. V trimming: 1 base; J trimming: 7 bases; junction bases outside the gene matches: 12. In germline, CDR1 is GTSNPN, CDR2 SVGIG (reference sequence). This CDR3 has 16 amino acids. The CDR3 sequence is CAWSGRVSGKGNEQFF. In nucleotides, the CDR3 is TGTGCCTGGAGTGGCCGGGTTAGCGGGAAAGGTAATGAGCAGTTCTTC.

This chain links TRBV2 with TRBJ1-2, with TRBD1 as a possible D gene (6 bases). V was pared by 8 bases and J by 2 bases, with 9 bases between. The CDR3 length is 12 residues. In germline, CDR1 is SNHLY, CDR2 FYNNEI. CDR3 nucleotide sequence: TGTGCCAGCTCTGACAGGAACTATGGCTACACCTTC. This translates into CASSDRNYGYTF.

The table lists this clone with a count of one. The J gene is TRBJ2-1, the V gene TRBV3-1 (or the pseudogene TRBV3-2); maybe TRBD2 (6 bases). Trimming took off 4 bases at V and 5 bases at J, with 9 bases between the two ends. CDR1 is LGHDT, CDR2 YNNKEL, per germline (reference sequence). CDR3 size: 13 residues. The CDR3 region is CASSLRGNNEQFF. The CDR3 DNA reads as TGTGCCAGCAGCCTACGGGGGAACAATGAGCAGTTCTTC.

The V and J genes are TRBV9 and TRBJ2-3; 13 bases match TRBD2. J lost 3 bases, V lost 4 bases, and 8 bases had no gene match. Germline CDR1 SGDLS, CDR2 YYNGEE. The CDR3 has 17 residues. The CDR3 DNA reads as TGTGCCAGCAGCCCCTCGAGGACTAGCGGGGGAACAGATACGCAGTATTTT. It codes for CASSPSRTSGGTDTQYF.

The chain is built from TRBV29-1 and TRBJ1-1; perhaps TRBD1 as D (5 bases). V was clipped by 2 bases and J by 2 bases, with 15 bases between them. This CDR3 has 15 amino acids. The germline CDR1 and CDR2 sequences are SQVTM and ANQGSEA. As DNA, the CDR3 is TGCAGCGTTGAACGGGTCTCGACAGAAAACACTGAAGCTTTCTTT. Amino acids: CSVERVSTENTEAFF.